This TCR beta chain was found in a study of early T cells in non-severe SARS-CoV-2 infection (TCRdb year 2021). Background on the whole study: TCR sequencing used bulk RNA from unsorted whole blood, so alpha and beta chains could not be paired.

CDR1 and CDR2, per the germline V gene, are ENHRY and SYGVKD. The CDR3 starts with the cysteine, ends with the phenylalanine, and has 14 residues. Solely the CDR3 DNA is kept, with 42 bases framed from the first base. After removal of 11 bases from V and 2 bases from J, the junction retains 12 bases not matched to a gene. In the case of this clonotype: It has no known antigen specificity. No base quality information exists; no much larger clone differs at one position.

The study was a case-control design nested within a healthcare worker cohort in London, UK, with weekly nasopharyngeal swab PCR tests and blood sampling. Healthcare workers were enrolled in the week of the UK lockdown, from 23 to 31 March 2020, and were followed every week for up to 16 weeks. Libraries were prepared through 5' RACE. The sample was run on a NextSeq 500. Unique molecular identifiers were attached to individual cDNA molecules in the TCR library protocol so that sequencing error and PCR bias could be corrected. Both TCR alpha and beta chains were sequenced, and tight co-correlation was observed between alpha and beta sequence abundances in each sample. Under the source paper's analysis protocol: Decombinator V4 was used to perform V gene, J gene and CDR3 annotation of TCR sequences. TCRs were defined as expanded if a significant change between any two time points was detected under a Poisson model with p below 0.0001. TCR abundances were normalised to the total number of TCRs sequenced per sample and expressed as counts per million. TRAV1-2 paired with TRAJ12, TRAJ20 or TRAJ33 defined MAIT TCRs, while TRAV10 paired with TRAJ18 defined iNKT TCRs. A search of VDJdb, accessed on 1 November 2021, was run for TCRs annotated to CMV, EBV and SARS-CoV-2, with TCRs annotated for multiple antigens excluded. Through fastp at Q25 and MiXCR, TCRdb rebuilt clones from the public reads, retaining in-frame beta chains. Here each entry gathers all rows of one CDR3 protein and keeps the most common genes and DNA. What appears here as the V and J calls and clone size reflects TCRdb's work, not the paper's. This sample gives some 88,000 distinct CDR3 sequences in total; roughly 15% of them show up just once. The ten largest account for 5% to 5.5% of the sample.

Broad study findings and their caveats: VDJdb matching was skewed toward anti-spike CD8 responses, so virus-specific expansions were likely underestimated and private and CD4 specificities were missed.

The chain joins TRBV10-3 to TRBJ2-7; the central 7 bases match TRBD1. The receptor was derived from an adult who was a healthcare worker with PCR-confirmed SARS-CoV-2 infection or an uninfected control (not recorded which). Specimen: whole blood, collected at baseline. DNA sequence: TGTGCCGGACGGGGACAGTTCGATACCTACGAGCAGTACTTC. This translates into CAGRGQFDTYEQYF.